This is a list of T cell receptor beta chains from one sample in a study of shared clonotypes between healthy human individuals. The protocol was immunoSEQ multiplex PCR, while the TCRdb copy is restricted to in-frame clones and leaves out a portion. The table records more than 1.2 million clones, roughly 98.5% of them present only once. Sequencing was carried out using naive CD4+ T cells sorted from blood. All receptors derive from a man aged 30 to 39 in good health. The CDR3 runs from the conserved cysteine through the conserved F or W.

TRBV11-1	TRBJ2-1	CASSFDPFNEQFF
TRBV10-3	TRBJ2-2	CAIHPKLESHTGELFF
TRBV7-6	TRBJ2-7	CASSLGAGAREQYF
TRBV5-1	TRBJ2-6	CASSLTGSGANVLTF
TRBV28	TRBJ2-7	CASSNRAQHPYEQYF
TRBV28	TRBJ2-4	CASSLTGNIQYF
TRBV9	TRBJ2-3	CASSVGQRTDTQYF
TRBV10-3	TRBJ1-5	CAISEYGAASNQPQHF
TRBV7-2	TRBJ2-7	CASSRGGEQYF
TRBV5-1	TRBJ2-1	CASMFDRVYNEQFF
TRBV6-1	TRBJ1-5	CASTQGYYQPQHF
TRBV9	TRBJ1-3	CASGKDRLSGNTIYF
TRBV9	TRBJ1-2	CASSRVTDFYGYTF
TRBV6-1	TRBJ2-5	CASSERGLAIETQYF
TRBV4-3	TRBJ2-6	CASSQEGRGRSGANVLTF
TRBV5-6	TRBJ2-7	CASSLAQREGHYEQYF
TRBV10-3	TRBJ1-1	CAISDEPPEAFF
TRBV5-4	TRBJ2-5	CASSLMGQGETQYF
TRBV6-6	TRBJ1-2	CASRRQGYTF
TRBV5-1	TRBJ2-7	CASSLEGLAAYEQYF
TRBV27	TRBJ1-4	CASMQTWGVGWEKLFF
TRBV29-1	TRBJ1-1	CSVTGTGGRNTEAFF
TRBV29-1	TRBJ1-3	CSGGDSNLSGNTIYF
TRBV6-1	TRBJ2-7	CASSAIRGTVSYEQYF
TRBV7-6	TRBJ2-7	CASSLASGTGASYEQYF
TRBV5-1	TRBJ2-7	CASSLGPGEQYF
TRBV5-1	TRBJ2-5	CASSVGGGETQYF
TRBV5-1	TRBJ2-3	CASSLDAGTTDTQYF
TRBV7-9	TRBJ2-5	CASTPWRTGGEETQYF
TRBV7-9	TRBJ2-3	CASSRTSGSRDLQYF
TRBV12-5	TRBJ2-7	CASGSSTYEQYF
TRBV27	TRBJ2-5	CASSLTTGGLGETQYF
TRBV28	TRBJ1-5	CASSLLGNQPQHF
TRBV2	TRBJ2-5	CASSPRPRQGTQYF
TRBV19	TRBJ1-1	CASSTPSMNTEAFF
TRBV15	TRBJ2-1	CATSRVSSGRGEQFF
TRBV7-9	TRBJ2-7	CASSLVGWRSYEQYF
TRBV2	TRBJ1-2	CASSEARQGNYGYTF
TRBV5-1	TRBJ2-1	CASSRSGGGNEQFF